This T cell receptor (beta chain) was profiled in a study of human T cells and chemical hapten exposure (dated by TCRdb to 2020 to 2023). In terms of the full investigation: For sensitization, 2% DPC in acetone was applied to a 2 cm by 2 cm area of upper inner arm skin. Peripheral blood TCR repertoire changes were tracked in vivo in alopecia patients during primary and secondary sensitization to the hapten diphenylcyclopropenone (DPC). Blood samples were taken from patients before sensitization (week 0) and at 2, 6 and about 24 weeks after DPC sensitization. Alopecia areata with under or over 50% scalp involvement, alopecia totalis and alopecia universalis were represented in the patient cohort, which was mostly female. Libraries were combined into a pool for sequencing, and differences in TCR yield between samples came mainly from small differences in library volumes within the pool. Under 30 alopecia patients gave blood for TCR sequencing at one to four time points (pre-sensitization, 2, 6 and 24 weeks). Patch tests used Finn chambers with 0.01% DPC on the upper back, scored after 6 days by International Contact Dermatitis Research Group standards. Throughout the study period of around 24 weeks, patients also received therapeutic DPC doses to the scalp every week. Results and caveats for the whole study, not just this receptor: Expanded TCRs formed significantly more large CDR3 similarity clusters than pre-sensitization or healthy control sets, consistent with antigen-driven responses. All patients had alopecia, a presumed autoimmune disease, so their immune response might differ from that of healthy individuals. The number of TCRs above 1 in 1000 frequency did not change with DPC sensitization; there was no evidence of global repertoire structure alterations. The number of PT1 expanded TCRs positively correlated with patch test score, significant at thresholds 8, 16 and 32 but not 4. After repeated subsampling, changes were observed in the strength of the expansion versus patch-test correlation and in the threshold at which the correlation became significant.

According to the germline V gene (reference sequence), CDR1 reads SGHKS and CDR2 reads YYEKEE. The CDR3 goes from the cysteine to the phenylalanine over 13 residues. Just the 39-base CDR3 DNA is kept, in frame starting at base 1. Between the V and J ends, shortened by 2 bases and 0 bases respectively, the junction contains 6 bases. The sample's time point label, decoded: pre-sensitization, week 0. The intended sense of this specimen's treatment or condition label: therapeutic diphenylcyclopropenone sensitization with weekly scalp DPC. Blood at each patch-test visit was drawn before the patch test was applied. Patients were eligible if aged 18 to 70, diagnosed with alopecia and judged suitable for DPC therapy, and pregnant patients were excluded. Unfractionated whole blood was collected in Tempus Blood RNA tubes, and total RNA was extracted from that blood. The receptor library was made with RACE. TCRdb records NextSeq 500 as the sequencer. During library preparation, unique molecular identifiers were attached to individual cDNA molecules so that TCRs could be counted quantitatively and reproducibly. From each blood RNA sample, both TCR alpha and TCR beta chains were sequenced. The authors' analysis ran thus. The median number of TCRs per sample was around 96,000, ranging from 23,224 to 690,600. V, J and CDR3 annotation of the TCR reads was performed with the Decombinator software suite. Every sample was subsampled to the same number of TCRs (28,000) for the PS versus PT1 abundance plots. TCRs were defined as expanded if absent before sensitization and observed at least eight times at the 2-week time point. TCRdb's own reprocessing of the public reads used fastp at Q25 and MiXCR and kept productive beta chains. Here each entry gathers all rows of one CDR3 protein and keeps the most common genes and DNA. None of the V and J calls come from the authors' own analysis; TCRdb made them. For this sample there are 180,000 or so distinct CDR3 sequences; under 35% appear just once. About 2.8% of the sample lies in the top ten.

With regard to this clonotype: Its antigen is still unknown. No per-base quality is available; no much larger clone lies one base away.

Here the chain combines TRBV5-5 and TRBJ2-7; confidence is insufficient to name the D gene. The sample here was whole blood, taken in connection with sensitization to the hapten diphenylcyclopropenone (DPC). The TCR originated in a woman in her twenties or thirties with alopecia areata. Some clones in this sample may be carry-over from other donors' samples. The CDR3: CASSLHSSYEQYF. The DNA sequence is as follows: TGTGCCAGCAGCTTACATAGCTCCTACGAGCAGTACTTC.